This T cell receptor beta chain was identified in a study of cytomegalovirus exposure and HLA in healthy donors. In the case of this clone: Its cognate antigen is unknown.

General study findings and limits: Several of the most significant clusters appeared, in a later analysis, to be linked to common viral pathogens.

V lost 7 bases and J lost 1, with 14 bases in between. Germline-derived CDR1 and CDR2 are LNHDA and SQIVND (reference sequence). This CDR3 region has 15 residues. A multiplex PCR was run with 60 Vbeta primers and 13 Jbeta primers. Produced via immunoSEQ multiplex PCR; TCRdb's table is partial and in-frame only. The sample comprises some 150,000 clones, 70% of which are singletons, and roughly 2% rests with the top ten. Sequencing input: PBMCs. The sequence was obtained from a woman in her sixties or seventies in good health and CMV-seropositive. The gene calls are TRBV19 and TRBJ1-5, with D tentatively TRBD1 (6 bases). The CDR3: CASIWGQGSNQPQHF. The CDR3 DNA reads as TGTGCCAGTATTTGGGGGCAGGGGAGCAATCAGCCCCAGCATTTT.